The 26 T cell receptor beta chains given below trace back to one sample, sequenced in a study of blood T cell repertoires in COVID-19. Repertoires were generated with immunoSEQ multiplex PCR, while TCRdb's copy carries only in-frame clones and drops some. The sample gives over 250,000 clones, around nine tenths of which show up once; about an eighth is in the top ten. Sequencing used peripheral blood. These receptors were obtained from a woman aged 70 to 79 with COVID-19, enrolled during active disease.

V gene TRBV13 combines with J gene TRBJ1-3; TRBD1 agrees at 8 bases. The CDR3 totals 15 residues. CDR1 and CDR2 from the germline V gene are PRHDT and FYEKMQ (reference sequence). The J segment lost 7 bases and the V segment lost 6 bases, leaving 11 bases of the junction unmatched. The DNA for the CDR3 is TGTGCCAGCAGTTCTACCGGGACAGGCTTTAACACCATATATTTT. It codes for CASSSTGTGFNTIYF.

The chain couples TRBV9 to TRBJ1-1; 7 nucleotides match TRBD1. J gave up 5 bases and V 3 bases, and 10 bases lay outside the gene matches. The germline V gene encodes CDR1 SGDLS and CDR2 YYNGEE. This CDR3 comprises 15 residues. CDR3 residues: CASSAPTGAETEAFF. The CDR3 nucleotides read TGTGCCAGCAGCGCCCCCACAGGGGCTGAAACTGAAGCTTTCTTT.

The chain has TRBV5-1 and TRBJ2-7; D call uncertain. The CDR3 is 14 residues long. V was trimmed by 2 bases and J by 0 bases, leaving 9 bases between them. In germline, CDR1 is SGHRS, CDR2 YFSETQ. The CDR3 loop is CASSFEVPSYEQYF. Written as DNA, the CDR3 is TGCGCCAGCAGCTTTGAGGTGCCCTCCTACGAGCAGTACTTC.

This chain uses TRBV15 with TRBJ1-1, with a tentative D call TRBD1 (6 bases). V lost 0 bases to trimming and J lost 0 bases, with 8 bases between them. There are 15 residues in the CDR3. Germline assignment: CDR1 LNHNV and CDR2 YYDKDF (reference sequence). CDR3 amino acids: CATSRDRGMNTEAFF. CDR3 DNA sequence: TGTGCCACCAGCAGAGACAGGGGAATGAACACTGAAGCTTTCTTT.

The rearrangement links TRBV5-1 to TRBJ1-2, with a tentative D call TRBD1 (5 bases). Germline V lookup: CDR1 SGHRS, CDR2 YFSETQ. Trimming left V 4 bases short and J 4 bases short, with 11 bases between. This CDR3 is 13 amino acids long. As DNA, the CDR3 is TGCGCCAGCAGCGGTCGACAGACCTATGGCTACACCTTC. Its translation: CASSGRQTYGYTF.

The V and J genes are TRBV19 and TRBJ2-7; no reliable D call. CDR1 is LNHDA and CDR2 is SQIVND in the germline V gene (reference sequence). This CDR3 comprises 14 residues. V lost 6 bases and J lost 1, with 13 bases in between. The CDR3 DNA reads TGTGCCAGTAGCCCAATCACGAGTTCCTACGAGCAGTACTTC. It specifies CASSPITSSYEQYF.

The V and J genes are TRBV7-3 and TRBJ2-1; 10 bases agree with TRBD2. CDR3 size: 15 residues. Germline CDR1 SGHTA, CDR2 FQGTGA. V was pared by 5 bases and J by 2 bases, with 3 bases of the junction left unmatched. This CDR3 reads CASSSGGAAYNEQFF. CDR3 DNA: TGTGCCAGCAGCAGCGGGGGGGCCGCCTACAATGAGCAGTTCTTC.

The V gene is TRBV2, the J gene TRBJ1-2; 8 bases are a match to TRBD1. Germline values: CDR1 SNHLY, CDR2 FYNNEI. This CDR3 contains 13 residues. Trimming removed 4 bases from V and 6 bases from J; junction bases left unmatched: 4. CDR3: CASSGTGRNGYTF. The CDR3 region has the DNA TGTGCCAGCAGTGGGACAGGGAGGAATGGCTACACCTTC.

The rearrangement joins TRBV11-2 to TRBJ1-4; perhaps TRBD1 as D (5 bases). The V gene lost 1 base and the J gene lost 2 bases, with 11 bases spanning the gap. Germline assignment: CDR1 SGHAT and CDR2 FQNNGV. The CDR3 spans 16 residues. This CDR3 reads CASSLGIRGTNEKLFF. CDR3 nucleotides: TGTGCCAGCAGCTTAGGGATACGGGGGACTAATGAAAAACTGTTTTTT.

CDR3 residues: CAISWTGLDTQYF. The CDR3 DNA reads as TGTGCCATCAGCTGGACAGGGTTGGATACGCAGTATTTT. The genes are TRBV10-3 and TRBJ2-3, with 8 bases matching TRBD1. Germline CDR1 reads ENHRY; CDR2 reads SYGVKD. CDR3 length: 13 amino acids. V trimming: 6 bases; J trimming: 6 bases; junction bases outside the gene matches: 5.

The CDR3 spells CASSLAVNTEAFF. DNA of the CDR3: TGTGCCAGCAGCTTGGCTGTGAACACTGAAGCTTTCTTT. This rearrangement joins TRBV5-5 to TRBJ1-1; D gene unclear. This CDR3 is 13 amino acids long. The V gene's germline CDR1 is SGHKS and CDR2 YYEKEE (reference sequence). The V end lost 0 bases, the J end lost 0 bases, and 3 bases lay between the germline ends.

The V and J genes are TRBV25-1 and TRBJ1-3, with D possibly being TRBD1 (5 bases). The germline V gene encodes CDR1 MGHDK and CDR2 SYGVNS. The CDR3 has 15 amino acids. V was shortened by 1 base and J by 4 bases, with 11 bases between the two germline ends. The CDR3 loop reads CASSELGVSGNTIYF. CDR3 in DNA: TGTGCCAGCAGTGAATTAGGGGTATCCGGAAACACCATATATTTT. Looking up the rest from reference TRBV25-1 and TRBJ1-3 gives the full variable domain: EADIYQTPRYLVIGTGKKITLECSQTMGHDKMYWYQQDPGMELHLIHYSYGVNSTEKGDLSSESTVSRIRTEHFPLTLESARPSHTSQYLCASSELGVSGNTIYFGEGSWLTVV.

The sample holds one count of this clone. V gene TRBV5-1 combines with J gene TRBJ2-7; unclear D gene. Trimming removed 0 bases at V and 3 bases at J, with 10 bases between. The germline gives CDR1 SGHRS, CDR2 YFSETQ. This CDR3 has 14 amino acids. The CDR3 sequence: CASSLAAGHYEQYF. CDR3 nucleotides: TGCGCCAGCAGCTTGGCGGCAGGCCACTACGAGCAGTACTTC.

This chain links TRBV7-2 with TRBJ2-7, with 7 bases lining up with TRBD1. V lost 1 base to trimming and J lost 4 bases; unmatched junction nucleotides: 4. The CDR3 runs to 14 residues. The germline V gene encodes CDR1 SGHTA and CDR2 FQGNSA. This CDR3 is CASSLDGQAYEQYF. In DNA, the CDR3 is TGTGCCAGCAGCTTAGACGGACAGGCTTACGAGCAGTACTTC.

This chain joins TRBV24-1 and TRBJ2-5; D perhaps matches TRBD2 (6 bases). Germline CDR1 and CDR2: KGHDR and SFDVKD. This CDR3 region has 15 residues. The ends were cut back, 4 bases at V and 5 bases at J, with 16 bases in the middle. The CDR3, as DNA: TGTGCCACCAGTGACCCACGGGGGTTAGGGGAGACCCAGTACTTC. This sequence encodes CATSDPRGLGETQYF.

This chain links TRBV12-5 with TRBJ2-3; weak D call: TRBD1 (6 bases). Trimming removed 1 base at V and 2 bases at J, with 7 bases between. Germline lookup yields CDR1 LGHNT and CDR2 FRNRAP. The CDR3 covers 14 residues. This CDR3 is CASGLGTDTDTQYF. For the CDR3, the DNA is TGTGCTAGTGGTTTGGGGACAGACACAGATACGCAGTATTTT.

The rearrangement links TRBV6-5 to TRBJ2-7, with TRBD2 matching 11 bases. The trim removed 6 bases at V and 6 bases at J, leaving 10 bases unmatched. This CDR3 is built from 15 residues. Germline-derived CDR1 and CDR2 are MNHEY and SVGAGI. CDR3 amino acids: CASRMRLAGPFEQYF. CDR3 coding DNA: TGTGCCAGCAGGATGAGACTAGCGGGACCATTCGAGCAGTACTTC.

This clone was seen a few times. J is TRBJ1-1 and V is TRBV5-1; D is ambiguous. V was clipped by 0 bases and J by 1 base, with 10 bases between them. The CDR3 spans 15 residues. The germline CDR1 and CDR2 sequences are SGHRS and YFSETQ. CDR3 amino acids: CASSLDRSGNTEAFF. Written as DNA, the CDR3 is TGCGCCAGCAGCTTGGATCGAAGCGGGAACACTGAAGCTTTCTTT.

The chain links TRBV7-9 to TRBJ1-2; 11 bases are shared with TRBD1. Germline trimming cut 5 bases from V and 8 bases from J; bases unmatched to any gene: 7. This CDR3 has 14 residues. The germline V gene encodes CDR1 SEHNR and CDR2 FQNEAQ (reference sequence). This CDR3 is CASSPGQGARGYTF. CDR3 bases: TGTGCCAGCAGCCCAGGACAGGGGGCGCGGGGCTACACCTTC.

Written as DNA, the CDR3 is TGCAGTGCTAGTTCAGGGCCGAGCAATCAGCCCCAGCATTTT. Translation gives CSASSGPSNQPQHF. The V gene is TRBV20-1, the J gene TRBJ1-5; D perhaps matches TRBD1 (5 bases). Trimming removed 3 bases from V and 1 base from J, with 10 bases in between. Germline CDR1 reads DFQATT; CDR2 reads SNEGSKA (reference sequence). This CDR3 is built from 14 residues.

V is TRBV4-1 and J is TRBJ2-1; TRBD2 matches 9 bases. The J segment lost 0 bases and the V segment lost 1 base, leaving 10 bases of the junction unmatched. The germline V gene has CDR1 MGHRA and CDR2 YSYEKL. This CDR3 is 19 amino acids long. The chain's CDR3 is CASSQGPTSGFSSYNEQFF. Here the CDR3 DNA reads TGCGCCAGCAGCCAAGGCCCGACTAGCGGATTCAGCTCCTACAATGAGCAGTTCTTC.

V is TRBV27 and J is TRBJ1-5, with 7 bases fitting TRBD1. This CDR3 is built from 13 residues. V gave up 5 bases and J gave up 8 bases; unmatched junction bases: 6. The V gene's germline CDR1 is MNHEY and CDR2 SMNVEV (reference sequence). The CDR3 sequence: CASSGGGREPQHF. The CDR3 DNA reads TGTGCCAGCAGTGGAGGGGGCAGGGAGCCCCAGCATTTT.

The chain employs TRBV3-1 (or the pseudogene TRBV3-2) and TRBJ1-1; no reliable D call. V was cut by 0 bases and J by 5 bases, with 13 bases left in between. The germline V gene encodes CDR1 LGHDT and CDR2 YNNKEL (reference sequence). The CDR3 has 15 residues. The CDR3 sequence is CASSQDRHPKTEAFF. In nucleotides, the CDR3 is TGTGCCAGCAGCCAAGATCGACACCCGAAGACTGAAGCTTTCTTT.

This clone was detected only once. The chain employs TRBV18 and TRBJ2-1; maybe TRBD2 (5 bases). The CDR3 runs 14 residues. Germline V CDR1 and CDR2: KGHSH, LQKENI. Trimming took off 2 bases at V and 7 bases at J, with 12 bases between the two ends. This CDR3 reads CASSPTGELNEQFF. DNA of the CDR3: TGTGCCAGCTCACCAACCGGGGAGCTAAATGAGCAGTTCTTC.

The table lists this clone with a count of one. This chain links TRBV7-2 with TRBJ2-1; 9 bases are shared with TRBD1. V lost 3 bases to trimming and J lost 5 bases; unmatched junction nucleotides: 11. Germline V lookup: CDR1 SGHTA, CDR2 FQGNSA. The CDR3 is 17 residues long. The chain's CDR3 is CASSLGTGTGRNNEQFF. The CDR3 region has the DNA TGTGCCAGCAGCTTGGGGACAGGGACTGGTAGGAACAATGAGCAGTTCTTC.

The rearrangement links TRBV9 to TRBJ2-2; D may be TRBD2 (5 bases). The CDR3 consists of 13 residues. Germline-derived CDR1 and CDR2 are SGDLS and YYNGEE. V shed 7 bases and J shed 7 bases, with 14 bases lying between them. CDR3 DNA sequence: TGTGCCAGCTGCCGGGGTGGGGACGGGGAGCTGTTTTTT. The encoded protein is CASCRGGDGELFF.